The clone carrying this TCR beta chain has more than one count but fewer than ten. Its target is not known. The CDR3 contains 18 residues. In germline, CDR1 is MGHRA, CDR2 YSYEKL. Trimming left V 4 bases short and J 0 bases short, with 18 bases between. Amplified TCR beta CDR3 regions derived from RNA transcripts. The HTBI primer set was used in a first-round RT-PCR of the TCR CDR3. One entry per CDR3 protein results from TCRdb running MiXCR on the multiplex PCR reads. In the table there are 130,000 to 150,000 distinct CDR3 sequences, approximately 20% of which are singletons. The data derive from a study of T cells in Graves' hyperthyroidism and ophthalmopathy. Each diagnosis was grounded in clinical symptoms, serum thyroxine and TRAb, thyroid ultrasound, and orbital computed tomography. Before ophthalmopathy appeared, progressors gave blood at initial hyperthyroidism diagnosis. Findings and limits, study-wide: Ophthalmopathy got predicted by the model a median around 6.8 months before its onset. Among clonotypes expanded in thyroid above 0.001, most were also found in blood.

Input material: blood. This TCR was sampled from a woman in her forties or fifties with Graves' hyperthyroidism that later progressed to Graves' ophthalmopathy. The chain is built from TRBV4-1 and TRBJ2-2; tentative D call: TRBD2 (7 bases). The CDR3 DNA sequence: TGCGCCAGCAGCCCCGGGGGGCTCCTAGCGGCGAACACCGGGGAGCTGTTTTTT. Amino acids: CASSPGGLLAANTGELFF.